Described below is a single T cell receptor beta chain sequence and its context. Its cognate antigen is unknown. Construction of TCR beta libraries relied on iRepertoire HTBI primers and on Arm-PCR targeting CDR3 regions. TCRdb used MiXCR to reprocess the multiplex PCR reads, holding one entry per CDR3 protein. The sample yields under 300,000 distinct CDR3 sequences, 20% to 25% seen once. The time point was: newly diagnosed GD, antithyroid drugs for less than 3 months. Scientists built the TCR library using RNA that was extracted from PBMCs. Investigators report Graves' disease was diagnosed under American Thyroid Association guidelines. The trim removed 8 bases at V and 5 bases at J, leaving 6 bases unmatched. Germline assignment: CDR1 SGHTA and CDR2 FQGNSA. This CDR3 region has 14 residues. The data were taken from a study of regulatory T cells in long-lasting Graves disease. Study-wide background: Graves' patients who were just diagnosed had used antithyroid drugs for under 3 months. Study-wide findings and caveats: Peripheral blood alone, not thyroid tissue, underwent study. When disease was persistent, TRBV28, TRBJ1-2 and TRBJ2-5 were the favored segments.

The source material was peripheral blood mononuclear cells (PBMCs), sampled at new diagnosis, from a patient treated with antithyroid drugs. The source is a female donor with Graves disease. The chain uses TRBV7-2 and TRBJ2-5, with TRBD1 matching over 12 bases. The CDR3 here is CASGRDRGHETQYF. For the CDR3, the DNA is TGTGCCAGCGGCCGGGACAGGGGGCACGAGACCCAGTACTTC.